This T cell receptor beta chain appears in the sequencing data of a study of shared clonotypes between healthy human individuals. Sequencing was at deep level. Sequencing used immunoSEQ multiplex PCR; TCRdb keeps in-frame clones, though not all of them. The data contain roughly 2.5 million clones, approximately 90% of them singletons. On this clone itself: What it binds is unknown.

Study-level results: Clonotypes shared by all four sorted-subset donors had higher generation probabilities than non-shared clonotypes.

Trimming shortened V by 5 bases and J by 2 bases, and 21 bases separated the two germline ends. Germline V gives CDR1 SEHNR, CDR2 FQNEAQ (reference sequence). The CDR3 runs 17 residues. Sequencing used naive CD4+ T cells sorted from blood. The subset is: CD45RA+ positively selected. This receptor was identified in a man aged 18-30 years in good health. This chain connects TRBV7-9 to TRBJ1-1; unclear D gene. The CDR3 loop reads CASSLPGPLEGNTEAFF. The CDR3 bases are TGTGCCAGCAGCCTCCCCGGGCCCCTGGAGGGAAACACTGAAGCTTTCTTT.